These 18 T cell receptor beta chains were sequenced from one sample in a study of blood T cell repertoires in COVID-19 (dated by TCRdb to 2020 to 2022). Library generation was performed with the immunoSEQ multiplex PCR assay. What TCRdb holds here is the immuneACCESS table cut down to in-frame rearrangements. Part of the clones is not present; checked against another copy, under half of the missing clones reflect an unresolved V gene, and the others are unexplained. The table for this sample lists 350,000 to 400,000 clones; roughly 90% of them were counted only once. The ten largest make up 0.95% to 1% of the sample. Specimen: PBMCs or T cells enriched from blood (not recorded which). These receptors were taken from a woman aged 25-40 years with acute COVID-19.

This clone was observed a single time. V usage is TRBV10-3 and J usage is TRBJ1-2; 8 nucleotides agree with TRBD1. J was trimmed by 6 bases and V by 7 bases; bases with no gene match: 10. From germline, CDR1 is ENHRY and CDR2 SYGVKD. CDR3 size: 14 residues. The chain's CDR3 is CAITGSDRVDGYTF. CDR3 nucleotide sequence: TGTGCCATCACCGGATCGGACAGGGTAGATGGCTACACCTTC.

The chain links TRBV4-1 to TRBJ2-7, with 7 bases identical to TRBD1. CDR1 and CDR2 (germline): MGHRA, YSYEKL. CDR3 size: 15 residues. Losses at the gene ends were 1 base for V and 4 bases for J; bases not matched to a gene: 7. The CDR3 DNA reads TGCGCCAGCAGCCAAGTTCGAGGGGGCACATACGAGCAGTACTTC. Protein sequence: CASSQVRGGTYEQYF.

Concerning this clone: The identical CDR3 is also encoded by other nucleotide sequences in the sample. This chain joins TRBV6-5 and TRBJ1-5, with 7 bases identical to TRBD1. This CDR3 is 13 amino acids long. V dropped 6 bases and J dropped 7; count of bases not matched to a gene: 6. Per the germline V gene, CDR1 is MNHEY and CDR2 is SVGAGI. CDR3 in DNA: TGTGCCAGCAGCCGACAGGGTGGCCAGCCCCAGCATTTT. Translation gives CASSRQGGQPQHF.

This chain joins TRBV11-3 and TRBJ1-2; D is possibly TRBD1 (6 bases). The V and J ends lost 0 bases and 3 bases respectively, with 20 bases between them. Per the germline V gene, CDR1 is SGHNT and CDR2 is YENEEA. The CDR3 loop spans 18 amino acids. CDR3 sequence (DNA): TGTGCCAGCAGCTTAGAGGTGCGGGGGGCGAATCATCACTATGGCTACACCTTC. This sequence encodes CASSLEVRGANHHYGYTF.

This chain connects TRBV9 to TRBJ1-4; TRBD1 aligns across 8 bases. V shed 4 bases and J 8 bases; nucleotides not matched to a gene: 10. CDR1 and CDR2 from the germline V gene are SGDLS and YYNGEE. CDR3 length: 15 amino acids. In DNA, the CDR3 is TGTGCCAGCAGCCCCCGGACAGGGTCGGGGGAAAAACTGTTTTTT. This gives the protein CASSPRTGSGEKLFF.

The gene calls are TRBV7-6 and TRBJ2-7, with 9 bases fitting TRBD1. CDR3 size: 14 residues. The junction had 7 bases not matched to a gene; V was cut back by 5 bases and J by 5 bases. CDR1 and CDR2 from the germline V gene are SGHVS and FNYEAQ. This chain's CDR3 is CASSLRDRAHEQYF. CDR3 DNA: TGTGCCAGCAGCCTCCGGGACAGGGCTCACGAGCAGTACTTC.

This CDR3 reads CASSQDLTAGNTIYF. The CDR3 nucleotides are TGCGCCAGCAGCCAAGATCTCACGGCTGGAAACACCATATATTTT. This chain links TRBV4-3 with TRBJ1-3; D gene unclear. The CDR3 runs 15 residues. Trimming shortened V by 0 bases and J by 2 bases, and 8 bases separated the two germline ends. Germline V CDR1 and CDR2: LGHNA, YSLEER.

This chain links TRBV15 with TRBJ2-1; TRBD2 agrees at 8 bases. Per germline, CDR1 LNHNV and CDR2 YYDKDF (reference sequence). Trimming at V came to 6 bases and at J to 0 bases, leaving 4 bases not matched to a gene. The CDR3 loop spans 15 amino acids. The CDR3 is CATRTSESSYNEQFF. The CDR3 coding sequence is TGTGCCACCAGGACTAGCGAGAGCTCCTACAATGAGCAGTTCTTC.

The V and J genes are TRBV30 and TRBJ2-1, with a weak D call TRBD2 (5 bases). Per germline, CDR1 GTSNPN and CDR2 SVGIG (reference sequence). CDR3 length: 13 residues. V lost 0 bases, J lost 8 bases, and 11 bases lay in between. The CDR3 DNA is TGTGCCTGGAGTGTTCGGGAAGGGTATGAGCAGTTCTTC. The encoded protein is CAWSVREGYEQFF.

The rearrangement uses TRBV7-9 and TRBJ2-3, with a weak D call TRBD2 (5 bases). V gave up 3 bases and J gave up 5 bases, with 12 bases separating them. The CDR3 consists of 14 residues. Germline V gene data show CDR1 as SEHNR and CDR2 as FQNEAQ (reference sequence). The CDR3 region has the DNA TGTGCCAGCAGCTTTTTTAACGGGATAGATACGCAGTATTTT. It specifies CASSFFNGIDTQYF.

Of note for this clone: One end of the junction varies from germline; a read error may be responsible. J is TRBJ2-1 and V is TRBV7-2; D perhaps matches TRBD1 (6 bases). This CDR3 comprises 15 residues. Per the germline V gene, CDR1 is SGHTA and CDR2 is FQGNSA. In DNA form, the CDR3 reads TGTGCCAGCAGCGGAGGACAGATCTCCCACAATGAGCAGTTCTTC. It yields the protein CASSGGQISHNEQFF.

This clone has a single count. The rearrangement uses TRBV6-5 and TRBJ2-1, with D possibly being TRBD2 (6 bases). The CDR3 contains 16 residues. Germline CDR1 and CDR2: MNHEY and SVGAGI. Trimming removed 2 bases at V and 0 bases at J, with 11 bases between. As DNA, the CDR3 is TGTGCCAGCAGTTACCCGAGACTAGGCTCCTACAATGAGCAGTTCTTC. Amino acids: CASSYPRLGSYNEQFF.

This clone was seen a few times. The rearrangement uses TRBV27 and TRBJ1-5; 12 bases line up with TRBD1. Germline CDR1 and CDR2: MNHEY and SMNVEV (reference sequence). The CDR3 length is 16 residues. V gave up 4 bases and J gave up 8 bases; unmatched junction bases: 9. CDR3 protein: CASSSLGTGGQKPQHF. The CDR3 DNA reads TGTGCCAGCAGTTCCCTGGGGACAGGGGGCCAGAAGCCCCAGCATTTT.

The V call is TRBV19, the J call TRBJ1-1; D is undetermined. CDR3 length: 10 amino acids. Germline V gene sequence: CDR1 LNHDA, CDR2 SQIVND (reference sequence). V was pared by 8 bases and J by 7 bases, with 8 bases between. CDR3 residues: CASASGEAFF. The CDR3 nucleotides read TGTGCCAGTGCCTCGGGTGAAGCTTTCTTT.

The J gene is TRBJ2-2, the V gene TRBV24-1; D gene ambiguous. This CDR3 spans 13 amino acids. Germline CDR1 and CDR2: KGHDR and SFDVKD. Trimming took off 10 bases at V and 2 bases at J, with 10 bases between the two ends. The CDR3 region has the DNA TGTGCCACGATGCGGCCAAACACCGGGGAGCTGTTTTTT. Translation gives CATMRPNTGELFF.

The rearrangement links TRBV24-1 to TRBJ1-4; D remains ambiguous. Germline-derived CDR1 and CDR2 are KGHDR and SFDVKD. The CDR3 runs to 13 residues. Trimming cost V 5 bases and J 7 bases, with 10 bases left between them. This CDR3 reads CATSGGAVEKLFF. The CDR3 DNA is TGTGCCACCAGTGGGGGAGCGGTTGAAAAACTGTTTTTT.

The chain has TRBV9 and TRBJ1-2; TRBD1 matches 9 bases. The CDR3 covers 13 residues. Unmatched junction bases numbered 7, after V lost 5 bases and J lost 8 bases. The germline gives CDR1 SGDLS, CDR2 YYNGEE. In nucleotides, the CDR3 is TGTGCCAGCAGTGGACAGGGGAGGGACGGCTACACCTTC. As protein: CASSGQGRDGYTF. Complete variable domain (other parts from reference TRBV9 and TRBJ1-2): DSGVTQTPKHLITATGQRVTLRCSPRSGDLSVYWYQQSLDQGLQFLIQYYNGEERAKGNILERFSAQQFPDLHSELNLSSLELGDSALYFCASSGQGRDGYTFGSGTRLTVV.

The CDR3 region is CASSESPRQGIDNEQFF. CDR3 coding DNA: TGTGCCAGCAGTGAATCCCCGCGACAGGGGATCGACAATGAGCAGTTCTTC. The chain couples TRBV25-1 to TRBJ2-1; 8 nucleotides line up with TRBD1. Germline V CDR1 and CDR2: MGHDK, SYGVNS. With V trimmed by 1 base and J by 5 bases, 10 bases remained unmatched. This CDR3 spans 17 amino acids. The entire variable domain, with the rest obtained from reference TRBV25-1 and TRBJ2-1, is as follows: EADIYQTPRYLVIGTGKKITLECSQTMGHDKMYWYQQDPGMELHLIHYSYGVNSTEKGDLSSESTVSRIRTEHFPLTLESARPSHTSQYLCASSESPRQGIDNEQFFGPGTRLTVL.